The 13 T cell receptor beta chains listed next were all sequenced from one sample in a study of T cell repertoires in cytomegalovirus infection. TCRdb independently ran MiXCR on the reads; one entry per CDR3 protein. This table has about 490,000 distinct CDR3 sequences, around 10% appearing once. Sequences were obtained from PBMCs. The source of these receptors is a human donor in good health (CMV status not recorded). Some clones in this sample may be carry-over from other donors' samples.

There are many counts of this clonotype. This rearrangement joins TRBV6-1 to TRBJ2-7; D is possibly TRBD1 or TRBD2 (6 bases each). This CDR3 region has 13 residues. V was pared by 8 bases and J by 5 bases, with 16 bases between. The germline V gene has CDR1 MNHNS and CDR2 SASEGT. The CDR3 protein is CASRGKGGNEQYF. As DNA, the CDR3 is TGTGCCAGCCGAGGAAAAGGGGGGAACGAGCAGTACTTC.

On this clonotype: A read error may be the cause here, since a much bigger clone is one base away. The chain is built from TRBV28 and TRBJ2-7, with D tentatively TRBD1 (5 bases). The CDR3 runs to 16 residues. The germline CDR1 and CDR2 sequences are MDHEN and SYDVKM. The V end lost 8 bases, the J end lost 2 bases, and 22 bases lay between the germline ends. CDR3 nucleotide sequence: TGTGCCAGCGGCACCCCCGACAGCGAACCTCCCTACGAGCAGTACTTC. Translation: CASGTPDSEPPYEQYF.

The chain employs TRBV2 and TRBJ1-6, with D unclear. V lost 10 bases, J lost 5 bases, and 12 bases lay in between. The CDR3 is 13 residues long. Germline loops: CDR1 SNHLY, CDR2 FYNNEI. CDR3 amino acids: CATILINNSPLHF. CDR3 DNA sequence: TGTGCCACCATCCTAATTAATAATTCACCCCTCCACTTT. Supplemented by reference TRBV2 and TRBJ1-6, the full variable domain reads EPEVTQTPSHQVTQMGQEVILRCVPISNHLYFYWYRQILGQKVEFLVSFYNNEISEKSEIFDDQFSVERPDGSNFTLKIRSTKLEDSAMYFCATILINNSPLHFGNGTRLTVT.

The V and J genes are TRBV6-5 and TRBJ2-7; D is perhaps TRBD1 (5 bases). V gave up 5 bases and J gave up 5 bases, with 10 bases separating them. This CDR3 comprises 12 residues. In germline, CDR1 is MNHEY, CDR2 SVGAGI. CDR3 DNA: TGTGCCAGCAGTCGTGGACACCACGAGCAGTACTTC. Its translation: CASSRGHHEQYF.

The chain has TRBV5-6 and TRBJ1-1, with D perhaps TRBD1 (5 bases). The germline CDR1 and CDR2 sequences are SGHDT and YYEEEE. This CDR3 is 15 amino acids long. V gave up 1 base and J gave up 1 base, with 11 bases separating them. CDR3 protein: CASSLSRGQNTEAFF. The DNA for the CDR3 is TGTGCCAGCAGCTTGTCTCGGGGCCAGAACACTGAAGCTTTCTTT.

The chain employs TRBV29-1 and TRBJ2-1; D unresolved. Trimming pared 3 bases from V and 7 bases from J, leaving 7 bases between. Germline V gene sequence: CDR1 SQVTM, CDR2 ANQGSEA. The CDR3 sequence is 11 residues long. The CDR3 nucleotides are TGCAGCGTTGAGCCTTCTAATGAGCAGTTCTTC. This gives the protein CSVEPSNEQFF.

There are many counts of this clonotype. This chain joins TRBV6-1 and TRBJ2-7, with 7 nucleotides matching TRBD1. CDR3 length: 13 amino acids. Germline V CDR1 and CDR2: MNHNS, SASEGT. Trimming cost V 5 bases and J 3 bases; bases outside gene matches: 4. CDR3 protein: CASSTTGDYEQYF. The DNA of the CDR3 is TGTGCCAGCAGTACTACAGGGGACTACGAGCAGTACTTC.

This clonotype was seen repeatedly, ten times or more. V usage is TRBV11-3 and J usage is TRBJ2-1, with D perhaps TRBD1 (6 bases). Looked up from germline, CDR1 is SGHNT and CDR2 is YENEEA. V was pared by 0 bases and J by 2 bases, with 17 bases between. This CDR3 has 18 amino acids. This chain's CDR3 is CASSLEEGGRDPYNEQFF. CDR3 nucleotide sequence: TGTGCCAGCAGCTTAGAAGAAGGGGGTCGGGACCCCTACAATGAGCAGTTCTTC.

This clonotype was found many times. The V call is TRBV27, the J call TRBJ2-7; possibly TRBD2 for D (6 bases). Germline loops: CDR1 MNHEY, CDR2 SMNVEV (reference sequence). Trimming stripped 3 bases from V and 3 bases from J, with 15 bases between. The CDR3 loop spans 15 amino acids. The CDR3 coding sequence is TGTGCCAGCAGTTTGTGGAGCGGGCGCAACTACGAGCAGTACTTC. Residues: CASSLWSGRNYEQYF.

This clonotype was recorded a few times. The chain recombines TRBV6-1 with TRBJ1-6; D is unresolved. Germline V CDR1 and CDR2: MNHNS, SASEGT. V shed 2 bases and J shed 0 bases, with 11 bases lying between them. CDR3 length equals 17 residues. The CDR3 is CASSERGPSSYNSPLHF. The CDR3 DNA is TGTGCCAGCAGTGAACGAGGACCGAGCTCCTATAATTCACCCCTCCACTTT.

This clonotype was picked up a small number of times. The chain combines TRBV10-2 with TRBJ2-6; 7 nucleotides match TRBD1. The germline V gene has CDR1 WSHSY and CDR2 SAAADI. This CDR3 has 15 amino acids. J gave up 3 bases and V 6 bases, and 5 bases lay outside the gene matches. DNA for the CDR3: TGCGCCAGCAGGGTGACAGGGATTGGGGCCAACGTCCTGACTTTC. Translating it yields CASRVTGIGANVLTF.

This rearrangement joins TRBV10-3 to TRBJ1-2; 9 bases are a match to TRBD1. Germline CDR1 and CDR2: ENHRY and SYGVKD. V gave up 3 bases and J gave up 8 bases; unmatched junction bases: 13. The CDR3 extends over 16 amino acids. The CDR3 sequence is CAISDHSTGGAEGYTF. In DNA, the CDR3 is TGTGCCATCAGTGACCACTCGACAGGGGGGGCGGAAGGCTACACCTTC.

The table lists this clonotype with many counts. The chain recombines TRBV5-6 with TRBJ1-2, with 8 bases lining up with TRBD1. J gave up 1 base and V 4 bases, and 6 bases lay outside the gene matches. Germline values: CDR1 SGHDT, CDR2 YYEEEE. The CDR3 loop spans 15 amino acids. CDR3 sequence reads: CASSPDRALNYGYTF. The CDR3 DNA follows: TGTGCCAGCAGCCCGGACAGGGCCCTTAACTATGGCTACACCTTC.